This T cell receptor beta chain derives from a study of patients and donors after allogeneic stem cell transplantation. Trimming stripped 1 base from V and 4 bases from J, with 9 bases between. This CDR3 has 14 amino acids. The V gene's germline CDR1 is SGHRS and CDR2 YFSETQ. This clonotype has just a few counts. TCRdb reanalysed the RT-PCR reads using MiXCR and keeps one entry per CDR3 protein. This sample has hundreds of thousands of distinct CDR3 sequences, with around two fifths found just once. The TCR sequence derives from a human donor who was either an allogeneic HSCT recipient or a stem cell or donor lymphocyte infusion donor (not recorded which). It is not recorded whose cells these are; they may come from a transplant donor. The rearrangement links TRBV5-1 to TRBJ2-1; unclear D gene. Sequencing was done on a sample of blood, either unsorted or a sorted T cell fraction (not recorded which). For the CDR3, the DNA is TGCGCCAGCAGCTTGACGGTACGTTACAATGAGCAGTTCTTC. Translated: CASSLTVRYNEQFF.